Described below is a single T cell receptor (beta chain) sequence and its context. The antigen is unknown. V lost 6 bases to trimming and J lost 1 base, with 17 bases between them. Looked up from germline, CDR1 is SGHAT and CDR2 is FQNNGV. The CDR3 has 16 residues. Profiling relied on immunoSEQ multiplex PCR, and the TCRdb table lists in-frame clones only, not all of them. Of around 84,000 clones in the sample, nearly 90% were seen once. These data originate in a study of T cell responses to AZD1222 COVID-19 vaccine. Study-wide results and caveats: Repertoire sampling happened only post peak T cell response. Baseline serostatus was positive in only a handful of AZD1222 recipients. Two doses of AZD1222 preceded a rise in Spike-specific TCR breadth and depth.

The sequencing used peripheral blood, collected on day 0 of AZD1222 vaccination. The source of this sequence is an adult in good health. The gene calls are TRBV11-2 and TRBJ2-3; D perhaps matches TRBD2 (6 bases). Here the CDR3 DNA reads TGTGCCAGCAGACACCCGGGAGTTTCCGGCACAGATACGCAGTATTTT. Protein sequence: CASRHPGVSGTDTQYF.